This is a list of T cell receptor beta chains from one sample in a study of cytotoxic CD8 clonotypes in ibrutinib-treated CLL. Using immunoSEQ multiplex PCR, the repertoire was profiled, and TCRdb retains in-frame clones only, with some absent. The table includes hundreds of thousands of clones, roughly 85% detected once. The sample consisted of PBMCs, taken before ibrutinib treatment. The origin of the receptors is a human donor with chronic lymphocytic leukemia. CDR3s include the opening cysteine and the closing phenylalanine or tryptophan. A D gene is named only where the DNA matches it firmly. Where a row states a size, it is once, few, many or the class of an expanded clone; other rows omit it.

CDR3 protein: CAIRRTGVGNEQFF
CDR3 DNA: TGTGCCATCAGAAGGACAGGGGTCGGCAATGAGCAGTTCTTC
D gene: TRBD1
J gene: TRBJ2-1
V gene: TRBV10-3
clone size: -

CDR3 protein: CASRESSTDTQYF
CDR3 DNA: TGTGCCAGCAGGGAATCTAGCACAGATACGCAGTATTTT
D gene: -
J gene: TRBJ2-3
V gene: TRBV14
clone size: -

CDR3 protein: CASSLPGQGRSLNTEAFF
CDR3 DNA: TGTGCCAGCAGCCTTCCCGGACAGGGGCGATCTTTGAACACTGAAGCTTTCTTT
D gene: TRBD1
J gene: TRBJ1-1
V gene: TRBV7-8
clone size: -

CDR3 protein: CASSSERGTEAFF
CDR3 DNA: TGTGCCAGCAGCTCCGAGAGGGGCACTGAAGCTTTCTTT
D gene: -
J gene: TRBJ1-1
V gene: TRBV7-3
clone size: -

CDR3 protein: CASSPEGGWPQPQHF
CDR3 DNA: TGTGCCAGCAGTCCAGAAGGGGGTTGGCCGCAGCCCCAGCATTTT
D gene: -
J gene: TRBJ1-5
V gene: TRBV6-5
clone size: -

CDR3 protein: CASSLVRQSQETQYF
CDR3 DNA: TGTGCCAGCAGCTTGGTGAGACAGAGTCAAGAGACCCAGTACTTC
D gene: -
J gene: TRBJ2-5
V gene: TRBV5-4
clone size: once

CDR3 protein: CATSRTGHTNTGELFF
CDR3 DNA: TGTGCCACCAGCAGGACGGGACACACGAACACCGGGGAGCTGTTTTTT
D gene: -
J gene: TRBJ2-2
V gene: TRBV15
clone size: -

CDR3 protein: CASSFVGLYGYTF
CDR3 DNA: TGTGCCAGCAGTTTTGTGGGGTTGTATGGCTACACCTTC
D gene: -
J gene: TRBJ1-2
V gene: TRBV28
clone size: -

CDR3 protein: CASSVTGSFVINYGYTF
CDR3 DNA: TGTGCCAGCAGCGTGACCGGCTCCTTCGTGATTAACTATGGCTACACCTTC
D gene: -
J gene: TRBJ1-2
V gene: TRBV9
clone size: -

CDR3 protein: CASSLLARETQYF
CDR3 DNA: TGTGCCAGCAGCCTACTAGCCCGTGAGACCCAGTACTTC
D gene: -
J gene: TRBJ2-5
V gene: TRBV7-3
clone size: few

CDR3 protein: CASSSWTAAEAFF
CDR3 DNA: TGTGCCAGCAGTTCCTGGACGGCCGCTGAAGCTTTCTTT
D gene: -
J gene: TRBJ1-1
V gene: TRBV28
clone size: few

CDR3 protein: CASKRYGYTF
CDR3 DNA: TGTGCCAGCAAACGATATGGCTACACCTTC
D gene: -
J gene: TRBJ1-2
V gene: TRBV28
clone size: -

CDR3 protein: CASSQEGTGATEAFF
CDR3 DNA: TGCGCCAGCAGCCAAGAAGGGACAGGGGCGACTGAAGCTTTCTTT
D gene: TRBD1
J gene: TRBJ1-1
V gene: TRBV4-1
clone size: -

CDR3 protein: CASSLSGDSQPQHF
CDR3 DNA: TGTGCCAGCAGCTTATCAGGGGACAGTCAGCCCCAGCATTTT
D gene: TRBD1
J gene: TRBJ1-5
V gene: TRBV5-4
clone size: few

CDR3 protein: CASSEMVEAIYGYTF
CDR3 DNA: TGTGCCAGCAGTGAAATGGTGGAGGCGATCTATGGCTACACCTTC
D gene: -
J gene: TRBJ1-2
V gene: TRBV6-1
clone size: -

CDR3 protein: CASSEPGENYGYTF
CDR3 DNA: TGTGCCAGCAGTGAACCAGGCGAGAACTATGGCTACACCTTC
D gene: -
J gene: TRBJ1-2
V gene: TRBV25-1
clone size: few

CDR3 protein: CASSPRQTNTGELFF
CDR3 DNA: TGTGCCAGCTCACCCAGACAGACCAACACCGGGGAGCTGTTTTTT
D gene: -
J gene: TRBJ2-2
V gene: TRBV18
clone size: -

CDR3 protein: CASSVVGVHEQFF
CDR3 DNA: TGTGCCAGCAGCGTAGTAGGCGTCCATGAGCAGTTCTTC
D gene: -
J gene: TRBJ2-1
V gene: TRBV9
clone size: -

CDR3 protein: CASSLTLEGADRNYGYTF
CDR3 DNA: TGTGCCAGCAGTTTAACTCTCGAGGGGGCGGACAGAAACTATGGCTACACCTTC
D gene: TRBD1
J gene: TRBJ1-2
V gene: TRBV28
clone size: -

CDR3 protein: CASSVSSGGETQYF
CDR3 DNA: TGTGCCAGCAGCGTCTCTAGCGGAGGAGAGACCCAGTACTTC
D gene: TRBD2
J gene: TRBJ2-5
V gene: TRBV5-4
clone size: -

CDR3 protein: CASSEYPGAGVPTGELFF
CDR3 DNA: TGTGCCAGCAGTGAATACCCCGGAGCGGGAGTGCCCACCGGGGAGCTGTTTTTT
D gene: TRBD2
J gene: TRBJ2-2
V gene: TRBV25-1
clone size: -

CDR3 protein: CASSLRGLAGDRDTQYF
CDR3 DNA: TGTGCCAGCAGCTTAAGGGGACTAGCGGGAGACAGAGATACGCAGTATTTT
D gene: TRBD2
J gene: TRBJ2-3
V gene: TRBV7-6
clone size: -

CDR3 protein: CASSTDRTSENNEQFF
CDR3 DNA: TGTGCCAGTAGTACCGATCGGACTAGCGAGAACAATGAGCAGTTCTTC
D gene: TRBD2
J gene: TRBJ2-1
V gene: TRBV19
clone size: -

CDR3 protein: CASSLVGGKFTDTQYF
CDR3 DNA: TGTGCCAGCAGCTTAGTCGGAGGGAAGTTCACAGATACGCAGTATTTT
D gene: -
J gene: TRBJ2-3
V gene: TRBV11-1
clone size: -

CDR3 protein: CASSLVPGQGSQPQHF
CDR3 DNA: TGTGCCAGCAGCTTGGTACCGGGACAGGGATCTCAGCCCCAGCATTTT
D gene: TRBD1
J gene: TRBJ1-5
V gene: TRBV5-5
clone size: -

CDR3 protein: CASSSAGDLSDEQFF
CDR3 DNA: TGTGCCAGCAGCTCGGCGGGAGATTTGAGCGATGAGCAGTTCTTC
D gene: TRBD2
J gene: TRBJ2-1
V gene: TRBV5-4
clone size: -

CDR3 protein: CASTTGGQVGAYHFF
CDR3 DNA: TGTGCCAGTACCACAGGGGGACAGGTGGGGGCTTATCACTTCTTT
D gene: TRBD1
J gene: TRBJ1-1
V gene: TRBV19
clone size: -

CDR3 protein: CASSLAHQPQHF
CDR3 DNA: TGTGCCAGCAGCTTAGCCCATCAGCCCCAGCATTTT
D gene: -
J gene: TRBJ1-5
V gene: TRBV7-6
clone size: -